The 29 T cell receptor beta chains listed next were all sequenced from one sample in a study of blood T cells in healthy people across ages. A sample-barcoded 5' primer and a J-beta primer mix were used in a second PCR of about 6 to 11 cycles. Each CDR3 protein gets one entry after TCRdb re-called the 5' RACE reads with MiXCR. Of about 780,000 distinct CDR3 sequences listed, about half are singletons. The specimen sequenced was blood. The receptors come from a man aged 80 or over in good health.

The V gene is TRBV18, the J gene TRBJ2-1; 7 bases fit TRBD1. This CDR3 is built from 14 residues. Looked up from germline, CDR1 is KGHSH and CDR2 is LQKENI. V trimming: 3 bases; J trimming: 6 bases; junction bases outside the gene matches: 5. The CDR3 DNA reads TGTGCCAGCTCACCGGGACAGCCGCCCAATGAGCAGTTCTTC. This translates into CASSPGQPPNEQFF.

This clonotype was seen ten or more times. CDR3 in DNA: TGTGCCAGCACCCTAGGGGTGACACAAGAGACCCAGTACTTC. It yields the protein CASTLGVTQETQYF. The chain is built from TRBV28 and TRBJ2-5; TRBD1 is a possible D gene (5 bases). Germline CDR1 reads MDHEN; CDR2 reads SYDVKM. Between the trimmed V and J ends, which lost 7 bases and 2 bases, there was a span of 14 bases. The CDR3 is 14 residues long. Drawing the rest from reference TRBV28 and TRBJ2-5, the complete variable domain is DVKVTQSSRYLVKRTGEKVFLECVQDMDHENMFWYRQDPGLGLRLIYFSYDVKMKEKGDIPEGYSVSREKKERFSLILESASTNQTSMYLCASTLGVTQETQYFGPGTRLLVL.

This rearrangement joins TRBV20-1 to TRBJ2-1; 10 bases align to TRBD2. The J call is doubtful: the DNA matches TRBJ2-7 better. In germline, CDR1 is DFQATT, CDR2 SNEGSKA (reference sequence). The CDR3 length is 14 residues. For the CDR3, the DNA is TGCAGTGCCACTAGCGGGATGTCGTACAATGAGCAGTACTTC. It is translated as CSATSGMSYNEQYF.

The chain links TRBV14 to TRBJ1-2; 7 bases are shared with TRBD1. Germline trimming cut 5 bases from V and 2 bases from J; bases unmatched to any gene: 5. CDR1 is SGHDN, CDR2 FVKESK, per germline. The CDR3 runs 14 residues. The CDR3 DNA is TGTGCCAGCAGCAAGGTACAGGGGAACTATGGCTACACCTTC. It yields the protein CASSKVQGNYGYTF.

The V gene is TRBV4-3, the J gene TRBJ2-1; D is perhaps TRBD2 (5 bases). Germline values: CDR1 LGHNA, CDR2 YSLEER. CDR3 length equals 14 residues. Trimming cost V 4 bases and J 5 bases, with 12 bases left between them. In DNA, the CDR3 is TGCGCCAGCAGCCGCGGGTCGAGAGACAATGAGCAGTTCTTC. Residues: CASSRGSRDNEQFF.

V usage is TRBV24-1 and J usage is TRBJ2-3; D perhaps matches TRBD1 (7 bases). This CDR3 has 14 amino acids. Trimming took off 5 bases at V and 3 bases at J, with 11 bases between the two ends. Germline V lookup: CDR1 KGHDR, CDR2 SFDVKD. Here the CDR3 DNA reads TGTGCCACCAGTGTACCAGGGGGGACAGATACGCAGTATTTT. Its translation is CATSVPGGTDTQYF.

The CDR3 coding sequence is TGTGCCAGCAGTGCACAGGCTATGAACACTGAAGCTTTCTTT. It codes for CASSAQAMNTEAFF. The V call is TRBV2, the J call TRBJ1-1, with D perhaps matching TRBD1 (5 bases). V was trimmed by 4 bases and J by 0 bases, leaving 9 bases between them. CDR3 length equals 14 residues. CDR1 SNHLY and CDR2 FYNNEI come from the germline V gene.

Worth noting for this clonotype: The junction differs from germline at one of its ends, possibly a read error. The CDR3 spells CASSAARETQFF. In DNA form, the CDR3 reads TGTGCTAGCAGCGCCGCAAGGGAGACCCAGTTCTTC. V and J are TRBV7-7 and TRBJ2-1; D possibly corresponds to TRBD2 (5 bases). Germline values: CDR1 SSHAT, CDR2 FNYEAQ (reference sequence). The CDR3 is 12 residues long.

The sample holds many counts of this clonotype. V gene TRBV28 combines with J gene TRBJ2-7; D is possibly TRBD2 (5 bases). The CDR3 runs 12 residues. The V gene's germline CDR1 is MDHEN and CDR2 SYDVKM. V shed 10 bases and J shed 1 base, with 11 bases lying between them. Here the CDR3 reads CATSDWSYEQYF. The CDR3 coding sequence is TGTGCCACTTCGGACTGGTCCTACGAGCAGTACTTC.

This clonotype was detected only once. V usage is TRBV9 and J usage is TRBJ2-5, with 9 nucleotides matching TRBD2. With 5 bases clipped from V and 4 bases from J, the junction kept 6 bases outside the gene matches. The germline V gene has CDR1 SGDLS and CDR2 YYNGEE. CDR3 length equals 14 residues. This chain's CDR3 is CASSRGSGRETQYF. As DNA, the CDR3 is TGTGCCAGCAGTCGGGGTAGCGGGAGAGAGACCCAGTACTTC.

The chain employs TRBV25-1 and TRBJ2-3; D remains ambiguous. This CDR3 has 14 amino acids. V lost 4 bases to trimming and J lost 5 bases, with 13 bases between them. The germline gives CDR1 MGHDK, CDR2 SYGVNS. The CDR3 DNA reads TGTGCCAGCAGTGCCCCAGTGAGGATAGATACGCAGTATTTT. The encoded protein is CASSAPVRIDTQYF.

The V and J genes are TRBV6-2 or TRBV6-3 and TRBJ2-1; no reliable D call. The CDR3 has 17 residues. V was pared by 9 bases and J by 3 bases, with 24 bases between. Germline loops: CDR1 MNHEY, CDR2 SVGEGT. The CDR3 DNA is TGTGCCAGTCGACCTCCCCCACTCCGACCTATCTACAATGAGCAGTTCTTC. Its translation: CASRPPPLRPIYNEQFF.

The rearrangement joins TRBV7-9 to TRBJ2-7, with 15 nucleotides matching TRBD2. CDR3 length: 16 amino acids. Looked up from germline, CDR1 is SEHNR and CDR2 is FQNEAQ (reference sequence). V was pared by 6 bases and J by 4 bases, with 7 bases of the junction left unmatched. Here the CDR3 reads CASSRTSGRALYEQYF. The CDR3 bases are TGTGCCAGCAGTCGGACTAGCGGGAGGGCCTTATACGAGCAGTACTTC. Together with reference TRBV7-9 and TRBJ2-7, the CDR3 gives the full variable domain: DTGVSQNPRHKITKRGQNVTFRCDPISEHNRLYWYRQTLGQGPEFLTYFQNEAQLEKSRLLSDRFSAERPKGSFSTLEIQRTEQGDSAMYLCASSRTSGRALYEQYFGPGTRLTVT.

This clonotype was counted between two and nine times. The chain recombines TRBV3-1 with TRBJ2-1; D is unclear. CDR1 and CDR2 (germline): LGHDT, YNNKEL (reference sequence). The CDR3 is 14 amino acids. V shed 0 bases and J shed 8 bases, with 11 bases lying between them. DNA of the CDR3: TGTGCCAGCAGCCAAGATTGGGCGGCGGATGAGCAGTTCTTC. It yields the protein CASSQDWAADEQFF.

This chain connects TRBV28 to TRBJ1-1; TRBD1 is a possible D gene (5 bases). CDR1 and CDR2 (germline): MDHEN, SYDVKM. The CDR3 has 13 residues. Trimming took 4 bases from V and 7 from J, leaving 13 bases between them. CDR3 sequence reads: CASSWGTVGEAFF. The DNA of the CDR3 is TGTGCCAGCAGTTGGGGCACCGTCGGTGAAGCTTTCTTT.

This clonotype was seen more than once but under ten times. This chain uses TRBV18 with TRBJ2-5; D uncertain. Between the trimmed V and J ends, which lost 3 bases and 5 bases, there was a span of 10 bases. This CDR3 contains 13 residues. The germline gives CDR1 KGHSH, CDR2 LQKENI. The CDR3 coding sequence is TGTGCCAGCTCACCCTCGAGCCCGGAGACCCAGTACTTC. As protein: CASSPSSPETQYF.

The chain uses TRBV20-1 and TRBJ2-1, with 7 bases fitting TRBD2. After removal of 5 bases from V and 0 bases from J, the junction contained 1 base not matched to a gene. The CDR3 runs 13 residues. In germline, CDR1 is DFQATT, CDR2 SNEGSKA (reference sequence). Here the CDR3 reads CSAPSGSYNEQFF. CDR3 DNA sequence: TGCAGTGCTCCTAGCGGCTCCTACAATGAGCAGTTCTTC.

Regarding this clonotype: Relative to the germline gene, one junction end is altered; a read error may explain this. The V call is TRBV7-9, the J call TRBJ2-7; no definite D call. The J call may be in error: the DNA end matches TRBJ2-5 better. This CDR3 is built from 14 residues. Germline V gene sequence: CDR1 SEHNR, CDR2 FQNEAQ (reference sequence). CDR3 residues: CASTLPGSQGTQYF. Here the CDR3 DNA reads TGTGCCAGCACCTTACCGGGCAGCCAAGGGACCCAGTACTTC.

In its sample, this clonotype was seen a few times. A read error may explain this, as a much larger clone is one base away. The V gene is TRBV4-3, the J gene TRBJ2-4; 7 nucleotides align to TRBD1. Germline V gene lookup returns CDR1 LGHNA and CDR2 YSLEER. CDR3 length: 14 amino acids. Trimming removed 0 bases from V and 13 bases from J; junction bases left unmatched: 9. CDR3 residues: CASSQEGTTGEQYF. The CDR3 nucleotides are TGCGCCAGCAGCCAAGAGGGGACCACAGGGGAGCAGTACTTC.

This clonotype came up a few times. The chain recombines TRBV28 with TRBJ1-5; TRBD1 agrees at 10 bases. Per the germline V gene, CDR1 is MDHEN and CDR2 is SYDVKM. Unmatched junction bases numbered 6, after V lost 7 bases and J lost 0 bases. This CDR3 contains 16 residues. CDR3 bases: TGTGCCAGCAACGGGTGGACAGGGGGTAGCAATCAGCCCCAGCATTTT. Its protein is CASNGWTGGSNQPQHF.

A word on this clonotype: Relative to the germline gene, one junction end is altered; a read error may explain this. The chain recombines TRBV7-9 with TRBJ2-3; no firm D call. Germline loops: CDR1 SEHNR, CDR2 FQNEAQ (reference sequence). The CDR3 is 12 residues long. DNA of the CDR3: TGTGTCAGCAGCTTAGGGACAGATACGCAGTATTTT. Its protein is CVSSLGTDTQYF. Variable domain in full (rest from reference TRBV7-9 and TRBJ2-3): DTGVSQNPRHKITKRGQNVTFRCDPISEHNRLYWYRQTLGQGPEFLTYFQNEAQLEKSRLLSDRFSAERPKGSFSTLEIQRTEQGDSAMYLCVSSLGTDTQYFGPGTRLTVL.

This clonotype was counted a few times. This sequence joins TRBV6-6 and TRBJ2-3, with D perhaps TRBD1 (6 bases). The CDR3 sequence is 17 residues long. The germline CDR1 and CDR2 sequences are MNHNY and SVGAGI (reference sequence). Trimming left V 6 bases short and J 0 bases short, with 19 bases between. This CDR3 reads CASSTTRQASSTDTQYF. The DNA for the CDR3 is TGTGCCAGCAGCACCACTAGACAGGCCTCTAGCACAGATACGCAGTATTTT.

The chain has TRBV7-2 and TRBJ2-1; 9 nucleotides line up with TRBD2. V was pared by 3 bases and J by 6 bases, with 6 bases of the junction left unmatched. Germline V lookup: CDR1 SGHTA, CDR2 FQGNSA. The CDR3 is 15 residues long. This CDR3 is CASSLGLAERNEQFF. CDR3 bases: TGTGCCAGCAGCTTGGGACTAGCAGAGCGCAATGAGCAGTTCTTC.

This chain connects TRBV20-1 to TRBJ2-1; 11 bases line up with TRBD2. From germline, CDR1 is DFQATT and CDR2 SNEGSKA (reference sequence). The CDR3 extends over 15 amino acids. V lost 2 bases and J lost 4; bases outside the gene matches: 4. DNA of the CDR3: TGCAGTGCTAGAAGTCTAGCGGGGGGATACAATGAGCAGTTCTTC. It is translated as CSARSLAGGYNEQFF.

The DNA for the CDR3 is TGTGCCAGTTCGGACGTAAATGAGCAGTTCTTC. Translation gives CASSDVNEQFF. V is TRBV28 and J is TRBJ2-1; D unclear. CDR3 length: 11 residues. The ends were cut back, 9 bases at V and 7 bases at J, with 10 bases in the middle. CDR1 is MDHEN, CDR2 SYDVKM, per germline.

The table lists this clonotype with a few counts. The rearrangement links TRBV13 to TRBJ2-1; D might be TRBD1 or TRBD2, each matching 5 bases. The DNA end is a closer match to TRBJ2-7, so the J assignment may be wrong. The length of the CDR3 is 15 residues. Germline V gene data show CDR1 as PRHDT and CDR2 as FYEKMQ (reference sequence). The CDR3 spells CASRRSGQNYNEQYF. The CDR3 DNA is TGTGCCAGCAGGCGGAGCGGACAAAACTACAATGAGCAGTACTTC.

The rearrangement uses TRBV3-1 and TRBJ2-1, with D possibly being TRBD2 (6 bases). This CDR3 is 15 amino acids long. Germline lookup yields CDR1 LGHDT and CDR2 YNNKEL (reference sequence). Trimming shortened V by 6 bases and J by 7 bases, and 19 bases separated the two germline ends. The CDR3: CASSQPGLRLNEQFF. The CDR3, as DNA: TGTGCCAGCAGTCAACCGGGACTGAGATTGAATGAGCAGTTCTTC.

The chain combines TRBV10-3 with TRBJ2-6; no clear D gene. V was shortened by 4 bases and J by 0 bases, with 10 bases between the two germline ends. The CDR3 runs to 16 residues. Germline V gives CDR1 ENHRY, CDR2 SYGVKD. This chain's CDR3 is CAISGRAVSGANVLTF. CDR3 nucleotides: TGTGCCATCAGTGGCCGGGCCGTCTCTGGGGCCAACGTCCTGACTTTC.

This chain uses TRBV3-1 with TRBJ1-4; D gene uncertain. Trimming removed 2 bases from V and 7 bases from J, with 17 bases in between. Per the germline V gene, CDR1 is LGHDT and CDR2 is YNNKEL (reference sequence). The CDR3 is 16 residues long. The CDR3 nucleotides read TGTGCCAGCAGCCAACCCATTGGAGGGCTCGGTGAAAAACTGTTTTTT. Amino acid sequence: CASSQPIGGLGEKLFF.